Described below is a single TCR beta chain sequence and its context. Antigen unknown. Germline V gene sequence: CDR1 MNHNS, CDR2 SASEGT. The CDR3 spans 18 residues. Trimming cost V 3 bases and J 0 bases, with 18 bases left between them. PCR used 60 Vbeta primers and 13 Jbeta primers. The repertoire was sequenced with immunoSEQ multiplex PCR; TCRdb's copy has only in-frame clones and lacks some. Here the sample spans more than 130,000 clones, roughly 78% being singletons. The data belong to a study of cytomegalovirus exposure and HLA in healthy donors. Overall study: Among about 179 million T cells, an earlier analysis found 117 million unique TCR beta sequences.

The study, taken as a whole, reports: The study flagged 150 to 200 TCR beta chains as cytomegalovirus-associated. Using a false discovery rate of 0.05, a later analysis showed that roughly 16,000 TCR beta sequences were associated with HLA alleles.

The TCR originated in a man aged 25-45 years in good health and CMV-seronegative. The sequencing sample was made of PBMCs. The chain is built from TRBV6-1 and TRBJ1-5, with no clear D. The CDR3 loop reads CASSDRGKEIYSNQPQHF. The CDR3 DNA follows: TGTGCCAGCAGTGACCGAGGGAAAGAGATCTATAGCAATCAGCCCCAGCATTTT.